Presented here are 25 T cell receptor beta chains from one specimen sequenced in a study of T cells in narcolepsy. The repertoire was sequenced with immunoSEQ multiplex PCR; TCRdb's copy has only in-frame clones and lacks some. The data show over 40,000 clones, around 89% seen once. The sample comprised CD45RA- memory CD4+ T cells from PBMCs. Receptor source: a human donor with narcolepsy.

This clone turned up a few times. The V gene is TRBV11-3, the J gene TRBJ2-3; 9 positions match TRBD2. V shed 6 bases, J shed 2 bases, and the junction held 9 bases outside the gene matches. Germline CDR1 and CDR2: SGHNT and YENEEA. The CDR3 covers 16 residues. The CDR3 protein is CASSSRTSGFTDTQYF. The CDR3 nucleotides read TGTGCCAGCAGTTCCCGAACTAGCGGGTTCACAGATACGCAGTATTTT. The complete variable domain, with remaining parts taken from reference TRBV11-3 and TRBJ2-3, reads EAGVVQSPRYKIIEKKQPVAFWCNPISGHNTLYWYLQNLGQGPELLIRYENEEAVDDSQLPKDRFSAERLKGVDSTLKIQPAELGDSAVYLCASSSRTSGFTDTQYFGPGTRLTVL.

About this clone itself: The sample contains more than one DNA sequence encoding this CDR3. The chain uses TRBV7-3 and TRBJ2-3; 9 positions agree with TRBD2. CDR1 and CDR2 (germline): SGHTA, FQGTGA. Losses at the gene ends were 2 bases for V and 6 bases for J; bases not matched to a gene: 9. The CDR3 totals 16 residues. CDR3 protein: CASSLGGGAQRDTQYF. The CDR3 DNA follows: TGTGCCAGCAGCTTAGGCGGGGGGGCCCAGAGGGATACGCAGTATTTT.

V usage is TRBV7-3 and J usage is TRBJ1-4, with D possibly TRBD1 on 5 matching bases. Germline lookup yields CDR1 SGHTA and CDR2 FQGTGA. The CDR3 covers 15 residues. Trimming took 3 bases from V and 6 from J, leaving 14 bases between them. In nucleotides, the CDR3 is TGTGCCAGCAGCTTCGACAGCTATCATGATGAAAAACTGTTTTTT. Its protein product is CASSFDSYHDEKLFF. The full variable domain, completed using reference TRBV7-3 and TRBJ1-4, is GAGVSQTPSNKVTEKGKYVELRCDPISGHTALYWYRQSLGQGPEFLIYFQGTGAADDSGLPNDRFFAVRPEGSVSTLKIQRTERGDSAVYLCASSFDSYHDEKLFFGSGTQLSVL.

The J gene is TRBJ2-7, the V gene TRBV7-2; 9 bases are shared with TRBD2. CDR3 length: 15 residues. V gave up 5 bases and J gave up 2 bases; unmatched junction bases: 7. Germline V gives CDR1 SGHTA, CDR2 FQGNSA. DNA for the CDR3: TGTGCCAGCAGCCCCCTGACTAGCGGCACCTACGAGCAGTACTTC. Amino acids: CASSPLTSGTYEQYF.

The V and J genes are TRBV19 and TRBJ2-1, with D perhaps matching TRBD1 (6 bases). V was pared by 5 bases and J by 6 bases, with 17 bases between. Germline CDR1 LNHDA, CDR2 SQIVND (reference sequence). The CDR3 loop spans 15 amino acids. For the CDR3, the DNA is TGTGCCAGTAGTCCCAGGGGTTTCAGAAGCAATGAGCAGTTCTTC. Translating it yields CASSPRGFRSNEQFF.

The chain has TRBV9 and TRBJ2-2; 9 bases map to TRBD1. The CDR3 is made up of 15 amino acids. J lost 4 bases, V lost 3 bases, and 4 bases had no gene match. Germline CDR1 is SGDLS and CDR2 is YYNGEE. The CDR3 nucleotides are TGTGCCAGCAGCGCATGGGACAGGGCCACCGGGGAGCTGTTTTTT. It encodes CASSAWDRATGELFF.

This clone has just a few counts. J is TRBJ1-1 and V is TRBV15; D not certain. The CDR3 sequence is 12 residues long. Deletions cut 0 bases from V and 11 bases from J, with 10 bases between. The germline gives CDR1 LNHNV, CDR2 YYDKDF (reference sequence). The CDR3 loop is CATSRDGQLAFF. The CDR3 region has the DNA TGTGCCACCAGCAGAGATGGCCAGTTGGCTTTCTTT.

V and J are TRBV7-9 and TRBJ2-1; perhaps TRBD1 as D (5 bases). This CDR3 contains 13 residues. V was cut by 5 bases and J by 10 bases, with 15 bases left in between. The germline V gene encodes CDR1 SEHNR and CDR2 FQNEAQ (reference sequence). This CDR3 is CASSTRPTDEQFF. CDR3 in DNA: TGTGCCAGCAGCACCCGCCCGACAGACGAGCAGTTCTTC.

The rearrangement uses TRBV5-1 and TRBJ2-7; D gene ambiguous. The V and J ends lost 0 bases and 2 bases respectively, with 6 bases between them. The germline V gene has CDR1 SGHRS and CDR2 YFSETQ. The CDR3 has 13 residues. The CDR3 DNA reads TGCGCCAGCAGCTTGGCCCCGACCTACGAGCAGTACTTC. Translating it yields CASSLAPTYEQYF.

Concerning this clone itself: Other DNA sequences in the same sample also yield this CDR3. The chain couples TRBV7-8 to TRBJ1-2; 8 bases line up with TRBD1. CDR1 is SGHVS, CDR2 FQNEAQ, per germline. The CDR3 is 16 amino acids. J lost 4 bases, V lost 2 bases, and 9 bases had no gene match. CDR3 bases: TGTGCCAGCAGCTTAAGCTCCGGGACAGGCGGCTATGGCTACACCTTC. As protein: CASSLSSGTGGYGYTF.

V is TRBV10-3 and J is TRBJ1-1; D possibly corresponds to TRBD1 (5 bases). With 3 bases removed from V and 4 bases from J, the gap between germline ends came to 9 bases. CDR1 ENHRY and CDR2 SYGVKD come from the germline V gene. This CDR3 contains 13 residues. CDR3 residues: CAISDREGTEAFF. Here the CDR3 DNA reads TGTGCCATCAGTGACAGGGAGGGCACTGAAGCTTTCTTT.

V usage is TRBV19 and J usage is TRBJ2-7; 8 bases are shared with TRBD1. The CDR3 has 17 residues. Germline CDR1 is LNHDA and CDR2 is SQIVND (reference sequence). The ends lost 4 bases at V and 1 base at J; junction bases unmatched: 12. The CDR3 region is CASSTRDRSIGSYEQYF. The CDR3 DNA is TGTGCCAGTAGTACCCGGGACAGGTCTATTGGGTCCTACGAGCAGTACTTC.

This clone was counted a few times. The V call is TRBV28, the J call TRBJ2-7; D may correspond to TRBD1 or TRBD2 (7 bases each). V was pared by 6 bases and J by 2 bases, with 14 bases between. The CDR3 is made up of 14 amino acids. Looked up from germline, CDR1 is MDHEN and CDR2 is SYDVKM. The CDR3 here is CASSSGGTAYEQYF. In nucleotides, the CDR3 is TGTGCCAGCAGCTCCGGGGGGACAGCCTACGAGCAGTACTTC.

J is TRBJ1-2 and V is TRBV30; D not certain. V lost 0 bases and J lost 8, with 10 bases in between. This CDR3 has 12 amino acids. The germline V gene encodes CDR1 GTSNPN and CDR2 SVGIG (reference sequence). The CDR3 coding sequence is TGTGCCTGGAGTGTAGGCCCGGGGGGCTACACCTTC. Amino acids: CAWSVGPGGYTF.

V and J are TRBV30 and TRBJ2-1; TRBD2 matches at 11 bases. In germline, CDR1 is GTSNPN, CDR2 SVGIG (reference sequence). V gave up 2 bases and J gave up 6 bases; unmatched junction bases: 6. The CDR3 runs to 15 residues. CDR3 protein: CAWSPGLAVPNEQFF. The CDR3, as DNA: TGTGCCTGGAGTCCGGGACTAGCGGTCCCCAATGAGCAGTTCTTC.

V usage is TRBV6-1 and J usage is TRBJ2-7, with TRBD2 as a possible D gene (5 bases). The CDR3 runs to 13 residues. Germline CDR1 and CDR2: MNHNS and SASEGT. Between the trimmed V and J ends, which lost 6 bases and 1 base, there was a span of 10 bases. The CDR3 bases are TGTGCCAGCAGGCAGGACTCTTCCTACGAGCAGTACTTC. Amino acid sequence: CASRQDSSYEQYF.

The genes are TRBV5-6 and TRBJ2-2; D uncertain. CDR1 SGHDT and CDR2 YYEEEE come from the germline V gene. The CDR3 loop spans 17 amino acids. Deletions cut 2 bases from V and 5 bases from J, with 19 bases between. The CDR3 loop reads CASSFSRRASLTGELFF. In DNA form, the CDR3 reads TGTGCCAGCAGCTTCTCCCGTAGGGCGAGCCTTACCGGGGAGCTGTTTTTT.

The chain is built from TRBV6-5 and TRBJ1-5, with TRBD1 identical over 10 bases. Germline CDR1 and CDR2: MNHEY and SVGAGI. Germline trimming cut 6 bases from V and 4 bases from J; bases unmatched to any gene: 3. This CDR3 comprises 14 residues. In DNA, the CDR3 is TGTGCCAGCAGGTCGGGACAGGGGAATCAGCCCCAGCATTTT. It translates to CASRSGQGNQPQHF.

V and J are TRBV19 and TRBJ1-1; 7 bases agree with TRBD1. The V gene's germline CDR1 is LNHDA and CDR2 SQIVND (reference sequence). Trimming at V came to 1 base and at J to 5 bases, leaving 7 bases not matched to a gene. The CDR3 is 15 residues long. The CDR3 DNA reads as TGTGCCAGTAGTATAGTGGCAGGGGGGGGTACTGAAGCTTTCTTT. It specifies CASSIVAGGGTEAFF.

The chain recombines TRBV7-2 with TRBJ2-2; 8 positions match TRBD2. Germline lookup yields CDR1 SGHTA and CDR2 FQGNSA. This CDR3 comprises 17 residues. The V segment lost 1 base and the J segment 6 bases; nucleotides outside the gene matches: 10. CDR3 DNA: TGTGCCAGCAGCTTAGGGATCGTCGGGGGGGCTCCCGGGGAGCTGTTTTTT. This encodes CASSLGIVGGAPGELFF.

J is TRBJ2-1 and V is TRBV28; possible D gene TRBD1, 6 bases. This CDR3 has 19 residues. Trimming stripped 4 bases from V and 1 base from J, with 23 bases between. Germline assignment: CDR1 MDHEN and CDR2 SYDVKM. CDR3 DNA sequence: TGTGCCAGCAGTTCCCGCCCGGACATACAGGGATTGTCCTACAATGAGCAGTTCTTC. Encoded protein: CASSSRPDIQGLSYNEQFF.

The V gene is TRBV5-1, the J gene TRBJ1-3; the D is unclear. The germline CDR1 and CDR2 sequences are SGHRS and YFSETQ. This CDR3 is 15 amino acids long. The V and J ends lost 0 bases and 12 bases respectively, with 19 bases between them. The CDR3 bases are TGCGCCAGCAGCTTGGCCGATCCAGGAAAGGAGGACATATATTTT. Protein: CASSLADPGKEDIYF.

The chain couples TRBV11-3 to TRBJ2-7, with D unclear. Between the trimmed V and J ends, which lost 0 bases and 4 bases, there was a span of 7 bases. This CDR3 is 13 amino acids long. Germline V gene sequence: CDR1 SGHNT, CDR2 YENEEA. CDR3 amino acids: CASSLDGGYEQYF. The CDR3 DNA sequence: TGTGCCAGCAGCTTAGATGGTGGGTACGAGCAGTACTTC.

The chain uses TRBV9 and TRBJ2-2; 14 bases are shared with TRBD2. The J segment lost 4 bases and the V segment lost 3 bases, leaving 2 bases of the junction unmatched. CDR1 and CDR2 (germline): SGDLS, YYNGEE. The CDR3 has 16 amino acids. The CDR3 reads CASSAGLAGATGELFF. DNA for the CDR3: TGTGCCAGCAGCGCGGGACTAGCGGGAGCCACCGGGGAGCTGTTTTTT. The full variable domain, its missing parts supplied by reference TRBV9 and TRBJ2-2, is DSGVTQTPKHLITATGQRVTLRCSPRSGDLSVYWYQQSLDQGLQFLIQYYNGEERAKGNILERFSAQQFPDLHSELNLSSLELGDSALYFCASSAGLAGATGELFFGEGSRLTVL.

The chain uses TRBV11-3 and TRBJ1-2, with a tentative D call TRBD1 (5 bases). The germline V and J ends were trimmed by 7 bases and 8 bases, with 26 bases remaining between them. Germline-derived CDR1 and CDR2 are SGHNT and YENEEA. The CDR3 spans 16 residues. CDR3 coding DNA: TGTGCCAGCACCCACAACGCGTGGGGGGAAGTTTTCGGCTACACCTTC. Protein product: CASTHNAWGEVFGYTF.